A selection of T cell receptor beta chains follows, all from one sample in a study of blood T cells in healthy people across ages. TCRdb ran MiXCR on the 5' RACE reads and lists one entry per CDR3 protein. The table records roughly 700,000 distinct CDR3 sequences, approximately 49% of them present only once. Sequencing was carried out using blood. These receptor sequences come from a woman aged 60-75 years in good health. Each CDR3 is given with its conserved first and last residue. The D gene is left open where the match is weak. Rows give clone size only sometimes, using once, few, many, or a class for an expanded clone.

j_call: TRBJ2-4
clone_size: few
d_call: .
v_call: TRBV14
cdr3_aa: CASSQGTGRDPDKAKNIQYF
cdr3_nt: TGTGCCAGCAGCCAAGGAACAGGGCGAGACCCAGACAAAGCCAAAAACATTCAGTACTTC

j_call: TRBJ2-1
clone_size: few
d_call: .
v_call: TRBV7-3
cdr3_aa: CASSPRNGPYNEQFF
cdr3_nt: TGTGCCAGCAGCCCCCGGAACGGGCCCTACAATGAGCAGTTCTTC

j_call: TRBJ2-1
clone_size: .
d_call: TRBD1
v_call: TRBV4-3
cdr3_aa: CASSQDRGQGRTRDNEQFF
cdr3_nt: TGCGCCAGCAGCCAAGATAGGGGACAGGGTAGGACGAGGGACAATGAGCAGTTCTTC

j_call: TRBJ1-1
clone_size: .
d_call: .
v_call: TRBV30
cdr3_aa: CAWGTLTEAFF
cdr3_nt: TGTGCCTGGGGGACCCTCACTGAAGCTTTCTTT

j_call: TRBJ2-2
clone_size: .
d_call: TRBD1
v_call: TRBV30
cdr3_aa: CAWSRRTGRSTGELFF
cdr3_nt: TGTGCCTGGAGTCGCCGGACAGGGAGGAGCACCGGGGAGCTGTTTTTT

j_call: TRBJ2-5
clone_size: many
d_call: .
v_call: TRBV10-3
cdr3_aa: CAISEREETQYF
cdr3_nt: TGTGCCATCAGTGAGCGGGAGGAGACCCAGTACTTC

j_call: TRBJ2-1
clone_size: few
d_call: TRBD2
v_call: TRBV24-1
cdr3_aa: CATSDSRLAGGDEQFF
cdr3_nt: TGTGCCACCAGTGATTCTAGACTAGCGGGAGGGGATGAGCAGTTCTTC

j_call: TRBJ1-1
clone_size: .
d_call: .
v_call: TRBV4-3
cdr3_aa: CASSQDTANTEAFF
cdr3_nt: TGCGCCAGCAGCCAAGATACAGCTAACACTGAAGCTTTCTTT

j_call: TRBJ2-7
clone_size: once
d_call: .
v_call: TRBV25-1
cdr3_aa: CASSVIGSYNEQYF
cdr3_nt: TGTGCCAGCAGTGTTATAGGGTCCTACAATGAGCAGTACTTC

j_call: TRBJ2-1
clone_size: .
d_call: .
v_call: TRBV7-9
cdr3_aa: CASSAPGGLYNEQFF
cdr3_nt: TGTGCCAGCAGCGCTCCGGGCGGCCTTTACAATGAGCAGTTCTTC

j_call: TRBJ1-1
clone_size: once
d_call: .
v_call: TRBV2
cdr3_aa: CASSGAGGGNREAFF
cdr3_nt: TGTGCCAGCAGTGGGGCGGGGGGGGGAAACCGCGAAGCTTTCTTT

j_call: TRBJ2-5
clone_size: few
d_call: .
v_call: TRBV6-1
cdr3_aa: CASNPGRQETQYF
cdr3_nt: TGTGCCAGCAACCCGGGGAGACAAGAGACCCAGTACTTC

j_call: TRBJ1-2
clone_size: .
d_call: TRBD1
v_call: TRBV7-9
cdr3_aa: CASSFPTGRNYGYTF
cdr3_nt: TGTGCCAGCAGCTTTCCGACAGGGAGGAACTATGGCTACACCTTC

j_call: TRBJ2-1
clone_size: many
d_call: TRBD2
v_call: TRBV12-5
cdr3_aa: CASGLAGVNEQFF
cdr3_nt: TGTGCTAGTGGACTAGCGGGAGTAAATGAGCAGTTCTTC

j_call: TRBJ2-3
clone_size: .
d_call: .
v_call: TRBV14
cdr3_aa: CASSIPGLTSNTQYF
cdr3_nt: TGTGCCAGCAGCATCCCGGGACTTACTTCAAATACGCAGTATTTT

j_call: TRBJ2-3
clone_size: .
d_call: TRBD2
v_call: TRBV20-1
cdr3_aa: CSATTSGSLGATDTQYF
cdr3_nt: TGCAGTGCTACGACTAGCGGGAGTTTGGGGGCCACAGATACGCAGTATTTT

j_call: TRBJ2-5
clone_size: .
d_call: .
v_call: TRBV6-6
cdr3_aa: CASSTPGLETQYF
cdr3_nt: TGTGCCAGCAGTACCCCAGGGTTAGAGACCCAGTACTTC

j_call: TRBJ2-1
clone_size: .
d_call: TRBD1
v_call: TRBV28
cdr3_aa: CASSFPMTGGRSSYNEQFF
cdr3_nt: TGTGCCAGCAGTTTCCCCATGACAGGGGGGCGAAGCTCCTACAATGAGCAGTTCTTC

j_call: TRBJ2-6
clone_size: .
d_call: .
v_call: TRBV14
cdr3_aa: CASSQSGPRGANVLTF
cdr3_nt: TGTGCCAGCAGCCAATCAGGGCCCCGGGGAGCCAACGTCCTGACTTTC

j_call: TRBJ2-5
clone_size: .
d_call: TRBD2
v_call: TRBV20-1
cdr3_aa: CSARGSGTSGTYQETQYF
cdr3_nt: TGCAGTGCTAGGGGCTCCGGGACTAGCGGAACGTACCAAGAGACCCAGTACTTC

j_call: TRBJ2-1
clone_size: .
d_call: TRBD2
v_call: TRBV24-1
cdr3_aa: CATSDSRTSGFNNEQFF
cdr3_nt: TGTGCCACCAGTGATTCCCGGACTAGCGGGTTCAACAATGAGCAGTTCTTC

j_call: TRBJ2-2
clone_size: .
d_call: .
v_call: TRBV7-2
cdr3_aa: CASSLRLPGATGELFF
cdr3_nt: TGTGCCAGCAGCTTAAGACTCCCTGGGGCCACCGGGGAGCTGTTTTTT

j_call: TRBJ1-4
clone_size: few
d_call: .
v_call: TRBV29-1
cdr3_aa: CSVAGGTEKLFF
cdr3_nt: TGCAGCGTTGCTGGGGGGACTGAAAAACTGTTTTTT

j_call: TRBJ1-4
clone_size: .
d_call: TRBD1
v_call: TRBV20-1
cdr3_aa: CSARQGAAEKLFF
cdr3_nt: TGCAGTGCTAGACAGGGGGCTGCTGAAAAACTGTTTTTT

j_call: TRBJ2-7
clone_size: many
d_call: .
v_call: TRBV7-2
cdr3_aa: CASSSRADISYEQYF
cdr3_nt: TGTGCCAGCAGCTCCCGCGCGGACATTTCCTACGAGCAGTACTTC

j_call: TRBJ2-1
clone_size: .
d_call: TRBD2
v_call: TRBV20-1
cdr3_aa: CSARDAGTSAGEQFF
cdr3_nt: TGCAGTGCTAGAGATGCCGGGACTAGTGCCGGTGAGCAGTTCTTC

j_call: TRBJ1-2
clone_size: few
d_call: .
v_call: TRBV2
cdr3_aa: CASSRQDNYGYTF
cdr3_nt: TGTGCCAGCAGTCGACAGGATAACTATGGCTACACCTTC

j_call: TRBJ1-1
clone_size: .
d_call: TRBD1
v_call: TRBV7-9
cdr3_aa: CASSSDRVNTEAFF
cdr3_nt: TGTGCCAGCAGCTCAGACAGGGTTAACACTGAAGCTTTCTTT

j_call: TRBJ2-2
clone_size: .
d_call: .
v_call: TRBV20-1
cdr3_aa: CSAYLSKGGTGELFF
cdr3_nt: TGCAGTGCGTACCTATCCAAAGGAGGGACCGGGGAGCTGTTTTTT

j_call: TRBJ2-7
clone_size: .
d_call: .
v_call: TRBV18
cdr3_aa: CTSSRLLGEEQYF
cdr3_nt: TGTACCAGCTCACGTCTTCTAGGGGAAGAGCAGTACTTC

j_call: TRBJ2-7
clone_size: few
d_call: .
v_call: TRBV5-1
cdr3_aa: CASSLVQGSHEQYF
cdr3_nt: TGCGCCAGCAGCTTGGTTCAGGGGTCCCACGAGCAGTACTTC

j_call: TRBJ1-2
clone_size: few
d_call: TRBD1
v_call: TRBV12-3/TRBV12-4
cdr3_aa: CASSHRGNYGYTF
cdr3_nt: TGTGCCAGCAGCCACAGGGGTAACTATGGCTACACCTTC

j_call: TRBJ2-7
clone_size: few
d_call: TRBD2
v_call: TRBV5-6
cdr3_aa: CASSHTSGPSRGEQYF
cdr3_nt: TGTGCCAGCAGCCATACTAGCGGACCGTCTCGGGGGGAGCAGTACTTC

j_call: TRBJ2-1
clone_size: few
d_call: .
v_call: TRBV20-1
cdr3_aa: CSARPGSSYNEQFF
cdr3_nt: TGCAGTGCTAGACCCGGGAGCTCCTACAATGAGCAGTTCTTC

j_call: TRBJ1-1
clone_size: .
d_call: TRBD1
v_call: TRBV5-1
cdr3_aa: CASSLGRGVKGALNTEAFF
cdr3_nt: TGCGCCAGCAGCTTGGGACGCGGGGTGAAGGGGGCTTTGAACACTGAAGCTTTCTTT

j_call: TRBJ2-2
clone_size: .
d_call: TRBD2
v_call: TRBV4-3
cdr3_aa: CASSLRREGTGELFF
cdr3_nt: TGCGCCAGCAGCCTACGTCGGGAGGGCACCGGGGAGCTGTTTTTT

j_call: TRBJ2-1
clone_size: .
d_call: TRBD2
v_call: TRBV6-4
cdr3_aa: CASSAGLAGASNEQFF
cdr3_nt: TGTGCCAGCAGCGCGGGACTAGCGGGAGCTAGCAATGAGCAGTTCTTC

j_call: TRBJ2-5
clone_size: .
d_call: .
v_call: TRBV7-2
cdr3_aa: CASSPFGESHEQYF
cdr3_nt: TGTGCCAGCAGCCCCTTCGGGGAGTCCCATGAGCAGTACTTC

j_call: TRBJ2-1
clone_size: .
d_call: .
v_call: TRBV7-9
cdr3_aa: CASSFGQSYNEQFF
cdr3_nt: TGTGCCAGCAGCTTCGGACAGTCCTACAATGAGCAGTTCTTC

j_call: TRBJ2-1
clone_size: .
d_call: TRBD2
v_call: TRBV20-1
cdr3_aa: CSVKGQQAGDYNEQFF
cdr3_nt: TGCAGTGTTAAGGGCCAGCAAGCGGGAGACTACAATGAGCAGTTCTTC

j_call: TRBJ2-3
clone_size: .
d_call: TRBD2
v_call: TRBV2
cdr3_aa: CASRVRSGSTDTQYF
cdr3_nt: TGTGCCAGCAGAGTCCGTAGCGGGAGCACAGATACGCAGTATTTT

j_call: TRBJ1-2
clone_size: .
d_call: .
v_call: TRBV2
cdr3_aa: CASSGLGGGLDGYTF
cdr3_nt: TGTGCCAGCAGTGGTTTGGGGGGTGGTCTCGATGGCTACACCTTC

j_call: TRBJ1-6
clone_size: once
d_call: .
v_call: TRBV4-2
cdr3_aa: CASSQGATGSDSPLHF
cdr3_nt: TGTGCCAGCAGCCAAGGGGCGACAGGTAGCGATTCACCCCTCCACTTT

j_call: TRBJ2-1
clone_size: .
d_call: .
v_call: TRBV20-1
cdr3_aa: CSARAPGHEQFF
cdr3_nt: TGCAGTGCTAGAGCCCCGGGACATGAGCAGTTCTTC

j_call: TRBJ2-7
clone_size: .
d_call: TRBD2
v_call: TRBV5-1
cdr3_aa: CASSPGAGGLAHEQYF
cdr3_nt: TGCGCCAGCAGCCCGGGGGCGGGAGGGTTGGCGCACGAGCAGTACTTC

j_call: TRBJ2-1
clone_size: .
d_call: TRBD2
v_call: TRBV2
cdr3_aa: CASSPPLGLAGVGEQFF
cdr3_nt: TGTGCCAGCAGCCCGCCTCTTGGACTAGCGGGAGTGGGTGAGCAGTTCTTC